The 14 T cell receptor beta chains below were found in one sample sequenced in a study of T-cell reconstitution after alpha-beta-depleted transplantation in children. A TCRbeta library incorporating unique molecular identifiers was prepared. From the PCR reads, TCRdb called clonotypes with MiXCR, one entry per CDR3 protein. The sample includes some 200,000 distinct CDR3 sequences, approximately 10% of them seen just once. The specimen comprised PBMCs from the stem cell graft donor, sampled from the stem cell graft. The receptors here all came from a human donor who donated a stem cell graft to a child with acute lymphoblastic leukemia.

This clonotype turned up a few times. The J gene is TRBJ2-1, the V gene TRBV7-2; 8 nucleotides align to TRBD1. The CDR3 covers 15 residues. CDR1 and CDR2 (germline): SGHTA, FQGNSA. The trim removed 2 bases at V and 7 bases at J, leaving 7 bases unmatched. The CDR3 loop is CASSLIGQGWNEQFF. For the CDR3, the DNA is TGTGCCAGCAGCTTAATAGGACAGGGATGGAATGAGCAGTTCTTC.

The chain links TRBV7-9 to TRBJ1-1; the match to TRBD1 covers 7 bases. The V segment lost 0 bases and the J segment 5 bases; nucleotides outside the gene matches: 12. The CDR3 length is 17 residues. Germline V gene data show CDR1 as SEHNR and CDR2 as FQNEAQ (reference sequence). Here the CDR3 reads CASSLANLIATGTEAFF. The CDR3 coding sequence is TGTGCCAGCAGCTTAGCTAACCTGATAGCGACAGGGACTGAAGCTTTCTTT.

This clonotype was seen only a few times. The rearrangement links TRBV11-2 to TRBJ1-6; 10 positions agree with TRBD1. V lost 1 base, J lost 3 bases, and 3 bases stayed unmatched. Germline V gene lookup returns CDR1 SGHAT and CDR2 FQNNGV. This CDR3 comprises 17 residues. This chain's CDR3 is CASSLGGTGVYNSPLHF. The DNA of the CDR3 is TGTGCCAGCAGCTTAGGGGGGACAGGGGTCTATAATTCACCCCTCCACTTT.

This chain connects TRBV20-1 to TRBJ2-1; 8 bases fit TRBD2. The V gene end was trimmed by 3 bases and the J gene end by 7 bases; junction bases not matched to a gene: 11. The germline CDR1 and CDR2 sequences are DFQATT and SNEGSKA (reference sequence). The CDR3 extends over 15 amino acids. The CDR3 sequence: CSASSTSGAGNEQFF. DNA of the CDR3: TGCAGTGCTAGCTCCACTAGCGGCGCAGGGAATGAGCAGTTCTTC.

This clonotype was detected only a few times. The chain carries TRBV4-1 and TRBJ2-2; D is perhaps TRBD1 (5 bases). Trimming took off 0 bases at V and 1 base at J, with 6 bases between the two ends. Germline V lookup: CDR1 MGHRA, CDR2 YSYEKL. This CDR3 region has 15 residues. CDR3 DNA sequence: TGCGCCAGCAGCCAAGAGACAGTGAACACCGGGGAGCTGTTTTTT. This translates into CASSQETVNTGELFF.

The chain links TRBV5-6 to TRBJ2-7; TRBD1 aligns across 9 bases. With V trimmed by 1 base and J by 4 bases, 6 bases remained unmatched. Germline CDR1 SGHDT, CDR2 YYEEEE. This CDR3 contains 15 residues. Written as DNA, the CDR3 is TGTGCCAGCAGCTTGACGGACAGGGGAGCGTACGAGCAGTACTTC. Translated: CASSLTDRGAYEQYF.

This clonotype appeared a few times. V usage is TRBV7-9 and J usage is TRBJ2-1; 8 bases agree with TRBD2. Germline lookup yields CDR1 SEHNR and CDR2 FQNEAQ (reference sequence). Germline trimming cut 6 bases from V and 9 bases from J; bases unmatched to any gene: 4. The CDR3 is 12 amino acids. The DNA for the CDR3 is TGTGCCAGCAGGGGGACTAGTACTGAGCAGTTCTTC. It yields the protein CASRGTSTEQFF.

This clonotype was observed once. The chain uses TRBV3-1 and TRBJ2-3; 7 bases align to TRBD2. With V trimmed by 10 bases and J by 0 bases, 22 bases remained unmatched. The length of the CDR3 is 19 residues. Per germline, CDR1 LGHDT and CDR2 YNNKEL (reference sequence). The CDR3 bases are TGTGCCACCTGCCTCTTCTGTGGGCGGGGGACCCCTAGCACAGATACGCAGTATTTT. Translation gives CATCLFCGRGTPSTDTQYF.

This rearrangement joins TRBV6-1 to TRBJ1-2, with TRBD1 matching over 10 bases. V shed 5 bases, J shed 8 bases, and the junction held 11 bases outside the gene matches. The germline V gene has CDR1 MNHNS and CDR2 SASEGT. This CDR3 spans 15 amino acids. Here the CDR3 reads CASSTGTGDQRGYTF. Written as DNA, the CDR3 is TGTGCCAGCAGTACCGGGACAGGGGATCAGCGGGGCTACACCTTC.

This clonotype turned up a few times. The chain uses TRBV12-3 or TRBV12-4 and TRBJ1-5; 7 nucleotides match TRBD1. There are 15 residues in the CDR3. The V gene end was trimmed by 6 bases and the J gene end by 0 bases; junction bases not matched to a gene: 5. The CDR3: CASRPQGHSNQPQHF. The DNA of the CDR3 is TGTGCCAGCAGACCACAGGGGCATAGCAATCAGCCCCAGCATTTT.

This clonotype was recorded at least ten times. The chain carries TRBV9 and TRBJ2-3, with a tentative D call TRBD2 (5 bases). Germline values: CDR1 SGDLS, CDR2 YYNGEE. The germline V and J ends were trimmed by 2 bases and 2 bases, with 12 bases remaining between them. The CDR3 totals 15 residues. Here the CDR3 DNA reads TGTGCCAGCAGCGTCGCGGACTCCTTCACAGATACGCAGTATTTT. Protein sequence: CASSVADSFTDTQYF.

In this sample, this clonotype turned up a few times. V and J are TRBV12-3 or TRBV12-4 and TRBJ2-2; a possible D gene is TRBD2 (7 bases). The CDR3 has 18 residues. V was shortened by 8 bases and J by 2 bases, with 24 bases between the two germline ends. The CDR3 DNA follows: TGTGCCAGCCCCCGGAGGGGGGGAGGTTTGCTAAACACCGGGGAGCTGTTTTTT. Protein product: CASPRRGGGLLNTGELFF.

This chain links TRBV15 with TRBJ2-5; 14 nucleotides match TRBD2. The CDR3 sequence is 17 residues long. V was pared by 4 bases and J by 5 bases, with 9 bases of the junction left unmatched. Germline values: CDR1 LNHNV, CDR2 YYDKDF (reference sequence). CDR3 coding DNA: TGTGCCACCAGCAAGACTAGCGGGGGGGCCGGATCGGAGACCCAGTACTTC. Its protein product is CATSKTSGGAGSETQYF. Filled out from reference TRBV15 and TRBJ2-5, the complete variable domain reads DAMVIQNPRYQVTQFGKPVTLSCSQTLNHNVMYWYQQKSSQAPKLLFHYYDKDFNNEADTPDNFQSRRPNTSFCFLDIRSPGLGDTAMYLCATSKTSGGAGSETQYFGPGTRLLVL.

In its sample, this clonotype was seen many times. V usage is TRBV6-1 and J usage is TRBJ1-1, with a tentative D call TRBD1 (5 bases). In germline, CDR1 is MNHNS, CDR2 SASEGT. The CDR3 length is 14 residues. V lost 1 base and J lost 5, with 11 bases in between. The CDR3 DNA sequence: TGTGCCAGCAGTGAAGTAGGGGATTGGACTGAAGCTTTCTTT. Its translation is CASSEVGDWTEAFF.